This is a list of T cell receptor beta chains from one sample in a study of blood T cell repertoires in COVID-19. Here immunoSEQ multiplex PCR was the method, and the copy in TCRdb shows in-frame clones only, minus some. The sample includes 130,000 to 150,000 clones, roughly 80% of them seen just once. The source material was peripheral blood. All receptors derive from a woman between 40 and 55 years old with active or convalescent COVID-19. Both conserved end residues are part of each CDR3. A D gene is named only where the DNA matches it firmly. For some rows the clone size is stated as once, few or many, or as a class when expanded; others skip it.

j_gene | abundance | d_gene | v_gene | CDR3aa | CDR3nt
TRBJ2-7 | NA | NA | TRBV5-1 | CASSLDPLSDTYEQYF | TGCGCCAGCAGCTTGGACCCCCTAAGTGACACCTACGAGCAGTACTTC
TRBJ1-2 | NA | TRBD1 | TRBV12-3/TRBV12-4 | CASSTGGYGYTF | TGTGCCAGCAGTACAGGGGGCTATGGCTACACCTTC
TRBJ1-1 | NA | TRBD1 | TRBV18 | CASSPGQGTNTEAFF | TGTGCCAGCTCACCTGGACAGGGGACGAACACTGAAGCTTTCTTT
TRBJ1-2 | once | NA | TRBV28 | CASRGLGGQNYGYTF | TGTGCCAGCAGGGGACTGGGGGGTCAGAACTATGGCTACACCTTC
TRBJ1-6 | NA | NA | TRBV9 | CASSGRGGFNNSPLHF | TGTGCCAGCAGCGGCCGGGGGGGTTTCAATAATTCACCCCTCCACTTT
TRBJ2-3 | once | NA | TRBV27 | CASSSYRASTDTQYF | TGTGCCAGCAGTTCCTACAGGGCGAGCACAGATACGCAGTATTTT
TRBJ2-7 | NA | NA | TRBV7-2 | CASSLGVHSYEQYF | TGTGCCAGCAGCTTAGGGGTTCACAGCTACGAGCAGTACTTC
TRBJ2-5 | NA | NA | TRBV19 | CASSIRGYQETQYF | TGTGCCAGTAGTATTCGAGGGTACCAAGAGACCCAGTACTTC
TRBJ1-6 | NA | NA | TRBV7-2 | CASSTQRSSYNSPLHF | TGTGCCAGCAGCACACAGCGGAGCTCCTATAATTCACCCCTCCACTTT
TRBJ2-3 | NA | NA | TRBV15 | CATGPNRDSDSQYF | TGTGCCACCGGCCCGAACCGGGACTCTGATTCGCAGTATTTT
TRBJ1-2 | NA | NA | TRBV7-2 | CASSLQNNYGYTF | TGTGCCAGCAGCTTACAGAATAACTATGGCTACACCTTC
TRBJ1-1 | once | NA | TRBV3-1/TRBV3-2 | CASSHLSGHSMNTEAFF | TGTGCCAGCAGCCACCTCTCAGGGCACTCCATGAACACTGAAGCTTTCTTT
TRBJ2-1 | NA | TRBD2 | TRBV5-5 | CASSRGLAGGQNYNEQFF | TGTGCCAGCAGCCGAGGACTAGCGGGAGGTCAGAATTACAATGAGCAGTTCTTC
TRBJ1-3 | few | NA | TRBV14 | CASSQGLRGAGDGNTIYF | TGTGCCAGCAGCCAAGGACTCAGGGGAGCTGGGGATGGAAACACCATATATTTT
TRBJ1-5 | few | NA | TRBV28 | CASSEGGYQPQHF | TGTGCCAGCAGTGAGGGGGGGTATCAGCCCCAGCATTTT
TRBJ1-1 | NA | NA | TRBV27 | CASSPRTLNTEAFF | TGTGCCAGCAGTCCCCGGACACTGAACACTGAAGCTTTCTTT
TRBJ2-2 | NA | TRBD1 | TRBV28 | CASSPTGTGNTGELFF | TGTGCCAGCAGTCCCACCGGGACAGGGAACACCGGGGAGCTGTTTTTT
TRBJ1-6 | NA | NA | TRBV2 | CASSELGREGSPLHF | TGTGCCAGCAGTGAATTGGGCAGGGAAGGTTCACCCCTCCACTTT
TRBJ2-7 | NA | NA | TRBV27 | CASSNLGPSSGYEQYF | TGTGCCAGCAGTAACTTAGGGCCCTCGAGCGGGTACGAGCAGTACTTC
TRBJ2-1 | NA | NA | TRBV5-8 | CASSFFLAFPYNEQFF | TGTGCCAGCAGCTTCTTTCTAGCGTTCCCCTACAATGAGCAGTTCTTC
TRBJ1-2 | NA | NA | TRBV6-5 | CASSYDRTNYGYTF | TGTGCCAGCAGTTACGACAGAACTAACTATGGCTACACCTTC
TRBJ1-4 | NA | TRBD1 | TRBV18 | CASSPRDRGRGKLFF | TGTGCCAGCTCACCTCGGGACAGGGGGCGCGGAAAACTGTTTTTT
TRBJ1-1 | NA | TRBD1 | TRBV18 | CASSPPGRGRGEAFF | TGTGCCAGCTCACCACCGGGCAGGGGGAGAGGTGAAGCTTTCTTT
TRBJ2-1 | NA | TRBD1 | TRBV28 | CAIEGTGSYNEQFF | TGTGCCATCGAGGGGACAGGGAGTTACAATGAGCAGTTCTTC
TRBJ1-5 | NA | NA | TRBV7-9 | CASSPPGADQPQHF | TGTGCCAGCAGCCCCCCCGGAGCGGACCAGCCCCAGCATTTT
TRBJ1-1 | once | NA | TRBV5-4 | CASGRGGANTEAFF | TGTGCCAGCGGAAGAGGAGGGGCGAACACTGAAGCTTTCTTT
TRBJ2-7 | once | NA | TRBV6-1 | CASSEARQFEQYF | TGTGCCAGCAGTGAAGCGCGACAGTTCGAGCAGTACTTC
TRBJ1-1 | once | TRBD1 | TRBV20-1 | CSALRGTEAFF | TGCAGTGCTCTCAGGGGGACTGAAGCTTTCTTT
TRBJ1-2 | NA | NA | TRBV5-6 | CASSLVARDSYGYTF | TGTGCCAGCAGCTTGGTGGCCAGGGATAGCTATGGCTACACCTTC
TRBJ2-3 | NA | TRBD1 | TRBV29-1 | CSVGGKGQGAPDTQYF | TGCAGCGTTGGAGGGAAAGGACAGGGGGCTCCAGATACGCAGTATTTT
TRBJ1-4 | NA | TRBD1 | TRBV11-2 | CASSSKRDSSATNEKLFF | TGTGCCAGCAGCTCCAAACGGGACAGCTCTGCAACTAATGAAAAACTGTTTTTT
TRBJ1-1 | NA | NA | TRBV5-4 | CASSRSPTEAFF | TGTGCCAGCAGCCGGAGCCCGACTGAAGCTTTCTTT
TRBJ1-6 | NA | NA | TRBV27 | CASSLGRGSPLHF | TGTGCCAGCAGTTTAGGGCGGGGGTCACCCCTCCACTTT
TRBJ2-7 | few | TRBD1 | TRBV27 | CASSSSRQGPDYEQYF | TGTGCCAGCAGTTCCTCCCGACAGGGGCCCGACTACGAGCAGTACTTC
TRBJ1-6 | NA | TRBD1 | TRBV19 | CASRPGGTNSPLHF | TGTGCCAGTAGGCCAGGGGGGACTAATTCACCCCTCCACTTT
TRBJ1-1 | NA | NA | TRBV28 | CASTPALTGNTEAFF | TGTGCCAGCACCCCAGCCCTGACAGGGAACACTGAAGCTTTCTTT
TRBJ2-7 | NA | NA | TRBV15 | CATSVGLNYEQYF | TGTGCCACCAGCGTGGGACTTAACTACGAGCAGTACTTC
TRBJ1-1 | NA | NA | TRBV28 | CASSPPQVNTKAFF | TGTGCCAGCAGTCCGCCGCAAGTTAACACTAAAGCTTTCTTT
TRBJ1-1 | NA | NA | TRBV18 | CASSQGPRNTEAFF | TGTGCCAGCTCCCAGGGGCCCAGGAACACTGAAGCTTTCTTT
TRBJ1-1 | NA | NA | TRBV5-6 | CASRLNTEAFF | TGTGCCAGCAGACTAAACACTGAAGCTTTCTTT
TRBJ2-2 | NA | NA | TRBV19 | CAGLTNTGELFF | TGTGCCGGCCTGACGAACACCGGGGAGCTGTTTTTT
TRBJ2-2 | NA | NA | TRBV27 | CASSLTGNPGELFF | TGTGCCAGCAGCCTAACAGGGAATCCCGGGGAGCTGTTTTTT
TRBJ2-7 | NA | TRBD1 | TRBV5-1 | CASSLAAGTETYEQYF | TGCGCCAGCAGCTTGGCCGCCGGGACAGAGACCTACGAGCAGTACTTC
TRBJ2-1 | NA | NA | TRBV5-1 | CASSLVEGAGNEQFF | TGCGCCAGCAGCTTGGTAGAGGGGGCGGGGAATGAGCAGTTCTTC
TRBJ1-2 | few | NA | TRBV5-4 | CASSSPSGGYTF | TGTGCCAGCAGCTCGCCCTCGGGGGGCTACACCTTC
TRBJ2-5 | NA | TRBD1 | TRBV19 | CASSIGRGGRGPQETQYF | TGTGCCAGTAGTATAGGACGAGGAGGCAGGGGGCCTCAAGAGACCCAGTACTTC
TRBJ1-2 | few | NA | TRBV2 | CASSPGQGRNYGYTF | TGTGCCAGCAGTCCGGGACAAGGCCGTAACTATGGCTACACCTTC
TRBJ2-2 | NA | NA | TRBV5-6 | CASSSSPANTGELFF | TGTGCCAGCAGCTCGTCCCCGGCGAACACCGGGGAGCTGTTTTTT
TRBJ1-1 | NA | NA | TRBV9 | CASSVIWNTEAFF | TGTGCCAGCAGCGTAATCTGGAACACTGAAGCTTTCTTT
TRBJ1-1 | NA | NA | TRBV7-8 | CASSLMSTVSPAFF | TGTGCCAGCAGCTTGATGTCTACAGTTTCCCCGGCTTTCTTT